This T cell receptor (beta chain) was found in a study of blood T cell repertoires in COVID-19. Looking at the study overall: Acute and convalescent COVID-19 samples came from the United States, Italy and Spain. Nucleic acid was either cDNA or gDNA, and it came from T cells, B-cell-depleted T cells, or PBMCs.

This CDR3 is 17 amino acids long. The germline V gene encodes CDR1 SGHNT and CDR2 YYREEE (reference sequence). Trimming cost V 0 bases and J 1 base; bases outside gene matches: 9. Source study methods: By means of reference gene primer amplification, nucleated cell counts were estimated. Sequencing was performed with immunoSEQ multiplex PCR; in TCRdb, only in-frame clones are kept and a portion is missing. D and trimming were read from the DNA, whereas the V and J calls and clone size are those reported in that table. The sample yields 300,000 to 350,000 clones, 85% to 90% seen once. Followed over time, Seattle patients had been enrolled while infection was active.

The genes are TRBV5-4 and TRBJ2-5; 7 nucleotides align to TRBD1. The specimen was peripheral blood. The sequence derives from a woman between 25 and 40 years old with COVID-19, enrolled during active disease. This CDR3 is CASSLVGRAGGQETQYF. Here the CDR3 DNA reads TGTGCCAGCAGCTTGGTGGGTCGGGCAGGGGGCCAAGAGACCCAGTACTTC.